The 23 T cell receptor beta chains presented below share a single source sample, sequenced in a study of blood T cell repertoires in COVID-19. Method: immunoSEQ multiplex PCR; TCRdb's copy keeps in-frame clones and lacks some. The table lists under 250,000 clones, 65% to 90% of them singletons, with about 9.7% in the top ten. The sequencing input was peripheral blood. These receptors all come from a man aged 50-60 years with active or convalescent COVID-19.

The CDR3 loop is CASIGLAGNEQFF. Written as DNA, the CDR3 is TGCGCCAGCATAGGACTAGCAGGTAATGAGCAGTTCTTC. This sequence joins TRBV10-1 and TRBJ2-1; TRBD2 agrees at 8 bases. Germline V CDR1 and CDR2: WNHNN, SYGVQD (reference sequence). V shed 7 bases and J 7 bases; nucleotides not matched to a gene: 6. This CDR3 contains 13 residues.

This clone was detected only a few times. This chain joins TRBV7-9 and TRBJ2-7, with TRBD2 identical over 12 bases. The trim removed 4 bases at V and 13 bases at J, leaving 11 bases unmatched. CDR1 and CDR2 (germline): SEHNR, FQNEAQ (reference sequence). CDR3 length: 14 amino acids. CDR3 nucleotide sequence: TGTGCCAGCAGCTCCCTAGCGGGAGGGCTCTGGCAATACTTC. This sequence encodes CASSSLAGGLWQYF.

The rearrangement uses TRBV2 and TRBJ2-7; D is unclear. With 2 bases removed from V and 1 base from J, the gap between germline ends came to 9 bases. The CDR3 has 14 amino acids. Germline V gene data show CDR1 as SNHLY and CDR2 as FYNNEI. DNA for the CDR3: TGTGCCAGCAGTGAACTTACAGATTCCTACGAGCAGTACTTC. Translated, it gives CASSELTDSYEQYF. Variable domain in full (rest from reference TRBV2 and TRBJ2-7): EPEVTQTPSHQVTQMGQEVILRCVPISNHLYFYWYRQILGQKVEFLVSFYNNEISEKSEIFDDQFSVERPDGSNFTLKIRSTKLEDSAMYFCASSELTDSYEQYFGPGTRLTVT.

This chain joins TRBV9 and TRBJ1-5; 7 bases are shared with TRBD1. Germline V gene sequence: CDR1 SGDLS, CDR2 YYNGEE. V trimming: 4 bases; J trimming: 4 bases; junction bases outside the gene matches: 5. This CDR3 contains 14 residues. CDR3 DNA: TGTGCCAGCAGCACCCGGGACAGTAATCAGCCCCAGCATTTT. Protein product: CASSTRDSNQPQHF.

In this sample, this clone turned up once. The CDR3: CASTFFPDIQETQYF. The CDR3 nucleotides read TGCGCCAGCACTTTCTTCCCGGACATCCAAGAGACCCAGTACTTC. This rearrangement joins TRBV5-1 to TRBJ2-5; D might be TRBD1 (5 bases). CDR1 and CDR2 (germline): SGHRS, YFSETQ. Trimming left V 6 bases short and J 1 base short, with 16 bases between. The CDR3 has 15 residues.

The chain recombines TRBV19 with TRBJ1-6; D is ambiguous. Germline values: CDR1 LNHDA, CDR2 SQIVND (reference sequence). Trimming left V 8 bases short and J 0 bases short, with 17 bases between. This CDR3 contains 17 residues. The CDR3 sequence: CASHQRAGSSYNSPLHF. The CDR3 bases are TGTGCCAGTCATCAGAGGGCCGGAAGCTCCTATAATTCACCCCTCCACTTT.

For this clone: Other DNA variants within this sample encode the same CDR3. The chain employs TRBV9 and TRBJ2-1, with 7 positions matching TRBD2. Germline V lookup: CDR1 SGDLS, CDR2 YYNGEE. The CDR3 length is 15 residues. V dropped 0 bases and J dropped 3; count of bases not matched to a gene: 3. In DNA, the CDR3 is TGTGCCAGCAGCGTAGGGGGAGGGGTCTACAATGAGCAGTTCTTC. This sequence encodes CASSVGGGVYNEQFF.

The chain couples TRBV5-6 to TRBJ1-4; the D gene is possibly TRBD1 (6 bases). The CDR3 has 14 residues. Germline CDR1 is SGHDT and CDR2 is YYEEEE. V was cut by 0 bases and J by 7 bases, with 10 bases left in between. The CDR3 protein is CASSLETGTEKLFF. CDR3 DNA: TGTGCCAGCAGCTTGGAGACAGGTACTGAAAAACTGTTTTTT.

The sample holds one count of this clone. The chain employs TRBV7-2 and TRBJ1-5, with 9 bases aligning to TRBD1. CDR3 length: 15 amino acids. After removal of 5 bases from V and 1 base from J, the junction contained 3 bases not matched to a gene. The germline gives CDR1 SGHTA, CDR2 FQGNSA. DNA of the CDR3: TGTGCCAGCAGCATCGACAGGGGGAGCAATCAGCCCCAGCATTTT. Amino acid sequence: CASSIDRGSNQPQHF. Using reference TRBV7-2 and TRBJ1-5 for the parts outside the CDR3, the full variable domain is GAGVSQSPSNKVTEKGKDVELRCDPISGHTALYWYRQSLGQGLEFLIYFQGNSAPDKSGLPSDRFSAERTGGSVSTLTIQRTQQEDSAVYLCASSIDRGSNQPQHFGDGTRLSIL.

This clone was observed a single time. The V call is TRBV28, the J call TRBJ2-7, with TRBD2 as a possible D gene (6 bases). Deletions cut 0 bases from V and 5 bases from J, with 11 bases between. CDR3 length: 14 residues. Germline CDR1 and CDR2: MDHEN and SYDVKM. The CDR3 nucleotides are TGTGCCAGCAGTTTATGGGGGGGAAACCACGAGCAGTACTTC. Translation gives CASSLWGGNHEQYF.

The J gene is TRBJ2-1, the V gene TRBV4-2, with D maybe TRBD1 (5 bases). The CDR3 consists of 17 residues. Germline V gene lookup returns CDR1 LGHNA and CDR2 YNFKEQ. The V end lost 0 bases, the J end lost 0 bases, and 12 bases lay between the germline ends. CDR3 sequence (DNA): TGTGCCAGCAGCCAAGATTCAGGGCCCAGCTCCTACAATGAGCAGTTCTTC. Its protein product is CASSQDSGPSSYNEQFF.

This rearrangement joins TRBV7-2 to TRBJ1-3, with D perhaps matching TRBD1 (5 bases). Deletions cut 1 base from V and 0 bases from J, with 10 bases between. The CDR3 is 16 residues long. CDR1 SGHTA and CDR2 FQGNSA come from the germline V gene. The CDR3 sequence: CASSLGGLLSGNTIYF. As DNA, the CDR3 is TGTGCCAGCAGCTTAGGGGGACTGCTCTCTGGAAACACCATATATTTT.

The chain joins TRBV19 to TRBJ1-2, with D hard to call. The CDR3 extends over 13 amino acids. Trimming shortened V by 4 bases and J by 7 bases, and 13 bases separated the two germline ends. Germline CDR1 is LNHDA and CDR2 is SQIVND (reference sequence). The CDR3 DNA is TGTGCCAGTAGTACACCCGCCTATCGTGGCTACACCTTC. Protein sequence: CASSTPAYRGYTF.

This chain uses TRBV5-6 with TRBJ1-1; D might be TRBD1 (6 bases). CDR3 size: 13 residues. Germline V gene sequence: CDR1 SGHDT, CDR2 YYEEEE. V lost 2 bases and J 7 bases, leaving 12 bases between the germline ends. The CDR3 DNA is TGTGCCAGCAGCTTTGGTGGGACACTTGAAGCTTTCTTT. It encodes CASSFGGTLEAFF.

This chain links TRBV7-9 with TRBJ2-3, with 7 bases fitting TRBD2. Germline V lookup: CDR1 SEHNR, CDR2 FQNEAQ (reference sequence). V lost 3 bases and J lost 5; bases outside the gene matches: 2. CDR3 length: 13 residues. The CDR3 loop reads CASSLSGVDTQYF. The CDR3 DNA reads as TGTGCCAGCAGCTTGAGCGGGGTAGATACGCAGTATTTT.

This chain links TRBV5-4 with TRBJ2-1, with a weak D call TRBD1 (6 bases). This CDR3 has 13 residues. In germline, CDR1 is SGHNT, CDR2 YYREEE (reference sequence). Trimming removed 3 bases at V and 7 bases at J, with 11 bases between. This chain's CDR3 is CASSSGHRNEQFF. DNA for the CDR3: TGTGCCAGCAGCTCGGGACACCGGAATGAGCAGTTCTTC. The full variable domain, completed using reference TRBV5-4 and TRBJ2-1, is ETGVTQSPTHLIKTRGQQVTLRCSSQSGHNTVSWYQQALGQGPQFIFQYYREEENGRGNFPPRFSGLQFPNYSSELNVNALELDDSALYLCASSSGHRNEQFFGPGTRLTVL.

This clone was recorded a few times. The chain joins TRBV9 to TRBJ2-2, with 7 bases matching TRBD1. Germline values: CDR1 SGDLS, CDR2 YYNGEE. The CDR3 is 15 amino acids. V was pared by 2 bases and J by 0 bases, with 1 base of the junction left unmatched. Written as DNA, the CDR3 is TGTGCCAGCAGCGTTGGACAGGCGAACACCGGGGAGCTGTTTTTT. It specifies CASSVGQANTGELFF.

V usage is TRBV7-3 and J usage is TRBJ2-3; D is perhaps TRBD2 (6 bases). V lost 6 bases and J lost 0, with 10 bases in between. The germline gives CDR1 SGHTA, CDR2 FQGTGA. The CDR3 sequence is 14 residues long. CDR3 nucleotide sequence: TGTGCCAGCAGGAGGGACTCGAGCACAGATACGCAGTATTTT. Its protein product is CASRRDSSTDTQYF.

This clone appeared a few times. V gene TRBV10-3 combines with J gene TRBJ1-4, with a possible D match to TRBD1 (6 bases). The CDR3 runs 15 residues. Germline V CDR1 and CDR2: ENHRY, SYGVKD. The germline V and J ends were trimmed by 3 bases and 3 bases, with 11 bases remaining between them. This CDR3 reads CAISDTTGPNEKLFF. The CDR3 DNA reads as TGTGCCATCAGTGATACGACAGGTCCTAATGAAAAACTGTTTTTT.

In its sample, this clone was seen once. The chain links TRBV5-6 to TRBJ2-3; 12 bases are shared with TRBD2. The CDR3 sequence is 16 residues long. V shed 2 bases, J shed 2 bases, and the junction held 3 bases outside the gene matches. CDR1 is SGHDT, CDR2 YYEEEE, per germline. The DNA of the CDR3 is TGTGCCAGCAGCTTCCGGACTAGCGGGGCCACAGATACGCAGTATTTT. This codes for CASSFRTSGATDTQYF.

The chain recombines TRBV28 with TRBJ1-1; 10 nucleotides match TRBD1. Germline lookup yields CDR1 MDHEN and CDR2 SYDVKM. CDR3 length: 14 residues. V shed 4 bases and J 4 bases; nucleotides not matched to a gene: 3. CDR3 coding DNA: TGTGCCAGCAGTTGGACAGGGGGTAGCACTGAAGCTTTCTTT. Translated, it gives CASSWTGGSTEAFF. Filled out from reference TRBV28 and TRBJ1-1, the complete variable domain reads DVKVTQSSRYLVKRTGEKVFLECVQDMDHENMFWYRQDPGLGLRLIYFSYDVKMKEKGDIPEGYSVSREKKERFSLILESASTNQTSMYLCASSWTGGSTEAFFGQGTRLTVV.

This clone has only a few counts. The CDR3 DNA sequence: TGTGCCACCAGACCCGGGACAGGTCGAGGGAAACTGTTTTTT. The encoded protein is CATRPGTGRGKLFF. The chain is built from TRBV15 and TRBJ1-4; 8 bases align to TRBD1. CDR1 is LNHNV and CDR2 is YYDKDF in the germline V gene (reference sequence). The CDR3 spans 14 residues. V gave up 6 bases and J gave up 11 bases; unmatched junction bases: 11.

This clone has more than one count but fewer than ten. The rearrangement uses TRBV4-3 and TRBJ2-3, with D unclear. With 3 bases removed from V and 0 bases from J, the gap between germline ends came to 10 bases. There are 15 residues in the CDR3. In germline, CDR1 is LGHNA, CDR2 YSLEER. The DNA for the CDR3 is TGCGCCAGCAGCCATCTCAGGTCTAGCACAGATACGCAGTATTTT. This translates into CASSHLRSSTDTQYF.